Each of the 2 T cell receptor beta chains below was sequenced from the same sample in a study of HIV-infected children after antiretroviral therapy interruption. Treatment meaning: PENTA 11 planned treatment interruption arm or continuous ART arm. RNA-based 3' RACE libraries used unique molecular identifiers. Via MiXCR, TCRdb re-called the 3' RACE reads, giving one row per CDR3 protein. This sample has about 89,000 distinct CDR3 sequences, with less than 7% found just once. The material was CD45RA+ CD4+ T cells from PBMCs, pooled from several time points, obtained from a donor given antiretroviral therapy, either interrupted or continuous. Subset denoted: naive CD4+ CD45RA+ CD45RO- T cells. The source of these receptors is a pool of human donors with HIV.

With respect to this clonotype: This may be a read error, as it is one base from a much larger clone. The CDR3, as DNA: TGCGCCACGCGGCTTGGCAGCTCCCACGAGCAGTACTTC. Its protein is CATRLGSSHEQYF. The J gene is TRBJ2-7, the V gene TRBV5-1; D gene ambiguous. CDR1 and CDR2 from the germline V gene are SGHRS and YFSETQ. The CDR3 is 13 residues long.

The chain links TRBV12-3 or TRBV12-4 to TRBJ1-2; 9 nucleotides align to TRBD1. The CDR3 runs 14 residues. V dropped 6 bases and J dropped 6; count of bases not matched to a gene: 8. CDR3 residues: CASRLDRGPHGYTF. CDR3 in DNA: TGTGCCAGCAGGTTGGACAGGGGACCGCATGGCTACACCTTC.